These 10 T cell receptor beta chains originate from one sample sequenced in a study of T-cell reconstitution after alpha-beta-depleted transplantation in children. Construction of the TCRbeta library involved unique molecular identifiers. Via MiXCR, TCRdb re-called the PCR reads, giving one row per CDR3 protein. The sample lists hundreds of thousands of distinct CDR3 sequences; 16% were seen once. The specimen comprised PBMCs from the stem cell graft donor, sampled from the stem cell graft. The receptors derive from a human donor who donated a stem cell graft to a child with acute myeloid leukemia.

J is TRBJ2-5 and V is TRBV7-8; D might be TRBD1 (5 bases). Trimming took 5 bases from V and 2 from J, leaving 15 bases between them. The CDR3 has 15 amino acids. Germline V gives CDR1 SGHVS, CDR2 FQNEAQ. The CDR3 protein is CASSIDRNPQETQYF. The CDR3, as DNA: TGTGCCAGCAGCATCGACAGAAACCCTCAAGAGACCCAGTACTTC. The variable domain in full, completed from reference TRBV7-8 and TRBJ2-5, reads GAGVSQSPRYKVAKRGQDVALRCDPISGHVSLFWYQQALGQGPEFLTYFQNEAQLDKSGLPSDRFFAERPEGSVSTLKIQRTQQEDSAVYLCASSIDRNPQETQYFGPGTRLLVL.

CDR3 residues: CSARDWDYSSYEQYF. The CDR3 DNA reads TGCAGTGCTAGAGATTGGGACTACAGCTCCTACGAGCAGTACTTC. The chain employs TRBV20-1 and TRBJ2-7; 7 bases agree with TRBD2. The V gene end was trimmed by 0 bases and the J gene end by 0 bases; junction bases not matched to a gene: 5. The CDR3 runs 15 residues. Germline CDR1 reads DFQATT; CDR2 reads SNEGSKA (reference sequence).

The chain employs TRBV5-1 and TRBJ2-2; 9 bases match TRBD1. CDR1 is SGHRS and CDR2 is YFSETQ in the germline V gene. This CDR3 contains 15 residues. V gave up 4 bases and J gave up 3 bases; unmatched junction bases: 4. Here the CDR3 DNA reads TGCGCCAGCAGCCAGACAGGGGGGCACACCGGGGAGCTGTTTTTT. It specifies CASSQTGGHTGELFF.

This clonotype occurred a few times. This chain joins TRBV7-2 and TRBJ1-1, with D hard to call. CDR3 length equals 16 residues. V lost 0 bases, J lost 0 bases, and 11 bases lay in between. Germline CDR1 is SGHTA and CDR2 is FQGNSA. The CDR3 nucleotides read TGTGCCAGCAGCTTAGCAGGACCTAGCATGAACACTGAAGCTTTCTTT. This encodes CASSLAGPSMNTEAFF.

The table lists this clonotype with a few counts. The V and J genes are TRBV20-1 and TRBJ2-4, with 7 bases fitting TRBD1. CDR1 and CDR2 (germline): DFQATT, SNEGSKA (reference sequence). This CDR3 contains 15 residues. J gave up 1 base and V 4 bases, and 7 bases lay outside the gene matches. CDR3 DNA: TGCAGTGCTAACATTTACAGGGGCGCCAAAAACATTCAGTACTTC. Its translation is CSANIYRGAKNIQYF.

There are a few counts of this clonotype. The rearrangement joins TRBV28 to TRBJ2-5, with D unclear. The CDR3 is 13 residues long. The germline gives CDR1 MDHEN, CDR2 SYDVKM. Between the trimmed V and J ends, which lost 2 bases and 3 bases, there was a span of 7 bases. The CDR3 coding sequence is TGTGCCAGCAGTTTAGGAGCTAAAGAGACCCAGTACTTC. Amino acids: CASSLGAKETQYF. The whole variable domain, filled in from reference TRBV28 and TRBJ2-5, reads DVKVTQSSRYLVKRTGEKVFLECVQDMDHENMFWYRQDPGLGLRLIYFSYDVKMKEKGDIPEGYSVSREKKERFSLILESASTNQTSMYLCASSLGAKETQYFGPGTRLLVL.

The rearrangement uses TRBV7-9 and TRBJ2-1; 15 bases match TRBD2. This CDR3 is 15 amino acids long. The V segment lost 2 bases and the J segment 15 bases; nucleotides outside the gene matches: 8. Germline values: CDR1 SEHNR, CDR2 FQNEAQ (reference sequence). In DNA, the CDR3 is TGTGCCAGCAGCTTATCACCCGGGACTAGCGGGGGGTGGTTCTTC. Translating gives CASSLSPGTSGGWFF.

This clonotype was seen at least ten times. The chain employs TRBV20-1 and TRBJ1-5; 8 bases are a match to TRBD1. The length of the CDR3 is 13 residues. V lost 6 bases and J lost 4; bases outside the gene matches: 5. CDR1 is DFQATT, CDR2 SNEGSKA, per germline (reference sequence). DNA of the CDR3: TGCAGTGCGTGGACAGGGTGGAATCAGCCCCAGCATTTT. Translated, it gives CSAWTGWNQPQHF.

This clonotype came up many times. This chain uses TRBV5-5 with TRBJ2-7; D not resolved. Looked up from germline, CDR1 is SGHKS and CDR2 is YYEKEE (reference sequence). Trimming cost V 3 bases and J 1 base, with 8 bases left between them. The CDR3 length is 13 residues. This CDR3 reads CASSSPVSYEQYF. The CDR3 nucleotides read TGTGCCAGCAGCTCCCCGGTGTCCTACGAGCAGTACTTC. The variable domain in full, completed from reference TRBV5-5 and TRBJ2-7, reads DAGVTQSPTHLIKTRGQQVTLRCSPISGHKSVSWYQQVLGQGPQFIFQYYEKEERGRGNFPDRFSARQFPNYSSELNVNALLLGDSALYLCASSSPVSYEQYFGPGTRLTVT.

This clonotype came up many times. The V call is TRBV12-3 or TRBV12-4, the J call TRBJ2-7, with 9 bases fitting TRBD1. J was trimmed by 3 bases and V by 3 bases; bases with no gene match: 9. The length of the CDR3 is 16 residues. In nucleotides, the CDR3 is TGTGCCAGCAGTTTGATTCTCGGACAGGGGTGCTACGAGCAGTACGTC. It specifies CASSLILGQGCYEQYV.